This TCR beta chain was captured by sequencing in a study of blood T cell repertoires in COVID-19. Looking at the study overall: Samples taken during acute and convalescent COVID-19 were collected in the United States, Italy and Spain.

Per the authors' pipeline: How many nucleated cells were present was estimated from reference gene primer amplification. The assay was immunoSEQ multiplex PCR, and TCRdb's table has in-frame clones only and misses some. V, J and clone size were drawn from that table, and D and trimming were deduced from the DNA. The sample includes tens of thousands of clones, 80% to 90% of them seen just once. Trimming cost V 6 bases and J 3 bases; bases outside gene matches: 8. The CDR3 has 14 residues. Per the germline V gene, CDR1 is SNHLY and CDR2 is FYNNEI. This receptor was obtained from a human donor in a cohort sampled during active COVID-19. The chain joins TRBV2 to TRBJ2-7; 7 bases align to TRBD1. The specimen sequenced was peripheral blood. CDR3 in DNA: TGTGCCAGCAGGCCGACCGGGACAGTCTACGAGCAGTACTTC. Protein sequence: CASRPTGTVYEQYF. The full variable domain, with the rest looked up from reference TRBV2 and TRBJ2-7, is EPEVTQTPSHQVTQMGQEVILRCVPISNHLYFYWYRQILGQKVEFLVSFYNNEISEKSEIFDDQFSVERPDGSNFTLKIRSTKLEDSAMYFCASRPTGTVYEQYFGPGTRLTVT.